This TCR beta chain is drawn from a study of shared clonotypes between healthy human individuals. Naive CD8 cells were CD45RO-negative, positively selected for CCR7, excluding terminally differentiated effector memory CD45RA+ cells. DNA at approximately 200 ng, tens of thousands of T cell genomes, went into sorted-subset replicate PCRs. Profiling relied on immunoSEQ multiplex PCR, and the TCRdb table lists in-frame clones only, not all of them. Of 1.5 million to 2.5 million clones in the sample, about 95% are singletons; the top ten hold around 1.2%. Concerning this clone: What it binds is not known. Other DNA sequences of this sample code for an identical CDR3.

Findings and caveats of the study: The naive CD4 repertoires of a handful of donors were compared, and approximately 4.7% of clonotypes were shared.

Sequencing was carried out using naive CD8+ T cells sorted from blood. The clonotype comes from a man aged 18 to 29 in good health.

The CDR3 region is CASSLTGISYNSPLHF. In nucleotides, the CDR3 is TGTGCCAGCAGCTTAACGGGGATCTCCTATAATTCACCCCTCCACTTT. This chain uses TRBV7-3 with TRBJ1-6; D is ambiguous. Germline loops: CDR1 SGHTA, CDR2 FQGTGA. Between the trimmed V and J ends, which lost 0 bases and 0 bases, there was a span of 6 bases. The CDR3 runs 16 residues.